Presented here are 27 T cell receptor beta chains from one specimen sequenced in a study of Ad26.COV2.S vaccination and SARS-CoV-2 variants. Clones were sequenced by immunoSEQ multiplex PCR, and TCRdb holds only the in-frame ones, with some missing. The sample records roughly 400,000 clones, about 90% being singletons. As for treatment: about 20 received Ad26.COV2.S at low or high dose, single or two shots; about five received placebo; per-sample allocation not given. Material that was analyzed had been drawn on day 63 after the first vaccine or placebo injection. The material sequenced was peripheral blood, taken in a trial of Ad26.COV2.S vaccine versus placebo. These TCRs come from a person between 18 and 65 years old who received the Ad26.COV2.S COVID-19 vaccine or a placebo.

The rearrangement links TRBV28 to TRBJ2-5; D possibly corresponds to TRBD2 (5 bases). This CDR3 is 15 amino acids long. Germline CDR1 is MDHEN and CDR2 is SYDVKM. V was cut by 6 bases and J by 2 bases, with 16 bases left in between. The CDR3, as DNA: TGTGCCAGCAGATCGGGCTTTTCGGGGCAAGAGACCCAGTACTTC. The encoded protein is CASRSGFSGQETQYF.

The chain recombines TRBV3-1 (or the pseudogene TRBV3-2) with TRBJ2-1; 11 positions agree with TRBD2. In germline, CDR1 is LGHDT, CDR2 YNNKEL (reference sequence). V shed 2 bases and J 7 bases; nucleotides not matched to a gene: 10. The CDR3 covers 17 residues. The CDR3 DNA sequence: TGTGCCAGCAGCCAACCGTTAGCGGGGGGGCCGGTGAATGAGCAGTTCTTC. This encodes CASSQPLAGGPVNEQFF.

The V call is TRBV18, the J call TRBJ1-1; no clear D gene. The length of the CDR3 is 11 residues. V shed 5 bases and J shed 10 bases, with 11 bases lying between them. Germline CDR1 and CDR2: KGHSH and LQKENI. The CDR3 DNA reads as TGTGCCAGCTCATCGATGGGATCAGCTTTCTTT. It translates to CASSSMGSAFF.

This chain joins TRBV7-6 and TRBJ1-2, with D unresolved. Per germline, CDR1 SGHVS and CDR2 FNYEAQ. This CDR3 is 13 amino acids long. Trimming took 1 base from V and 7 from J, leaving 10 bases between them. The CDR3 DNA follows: TGTGCCAGCAGCTTAGAAATAGGGCTTGGCTACACCTTC. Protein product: CASSLEIGLGYTF.

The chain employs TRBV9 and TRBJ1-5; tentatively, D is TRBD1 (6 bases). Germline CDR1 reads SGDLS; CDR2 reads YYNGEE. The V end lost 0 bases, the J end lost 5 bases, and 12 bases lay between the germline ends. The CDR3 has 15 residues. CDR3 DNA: TGTGCCAGCAGCGTAGACGGGGGCGAGGATCAGCCCCAGCATTTT. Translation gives CASSVDGGEDQPQHF.

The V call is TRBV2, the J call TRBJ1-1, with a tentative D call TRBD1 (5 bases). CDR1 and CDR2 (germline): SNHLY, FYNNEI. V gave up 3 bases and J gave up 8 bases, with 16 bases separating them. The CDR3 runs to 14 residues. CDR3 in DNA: TGTGCCAGCAGTGAGCGGGGGAACAACTGGGAAGCTTTCTTT. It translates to CASSERGNNWEAFF.

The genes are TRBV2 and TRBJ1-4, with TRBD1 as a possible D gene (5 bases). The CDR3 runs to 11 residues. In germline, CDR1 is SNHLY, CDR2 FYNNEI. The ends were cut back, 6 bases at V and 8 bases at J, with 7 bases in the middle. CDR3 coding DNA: TGTGCCAGCAGCCGGGGGGAAAAACTGTTTTTT. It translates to CASSRGEKLFF.

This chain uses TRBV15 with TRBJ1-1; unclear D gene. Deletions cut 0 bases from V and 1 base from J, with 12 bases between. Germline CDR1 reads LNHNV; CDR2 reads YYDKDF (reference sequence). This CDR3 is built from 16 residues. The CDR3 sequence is CATSRDWFAGNTEAFF. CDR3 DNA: TGTGCCACCAGCAGAGATTGGTTCGCGGGGAACACTGAAGCTTTCTTT.

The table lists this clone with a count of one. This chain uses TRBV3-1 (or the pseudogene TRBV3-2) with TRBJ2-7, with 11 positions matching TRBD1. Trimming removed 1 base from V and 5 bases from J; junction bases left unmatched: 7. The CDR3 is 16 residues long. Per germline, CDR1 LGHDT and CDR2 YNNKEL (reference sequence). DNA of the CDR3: TGTGCCAGCAGCCAAGCCGGACAGGGGGCTTTCGACGAGCAGTACTTC. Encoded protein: CASSQAGQGAFDEQYF.

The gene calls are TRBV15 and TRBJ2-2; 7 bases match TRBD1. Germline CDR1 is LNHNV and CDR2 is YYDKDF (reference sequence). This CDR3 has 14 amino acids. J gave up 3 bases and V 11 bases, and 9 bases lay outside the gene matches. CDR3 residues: CAASATGDTGELFF. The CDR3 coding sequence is TGTGCCGCCTCAGCTACAGGGGACACCGGGGAGCTGTTTTTT.

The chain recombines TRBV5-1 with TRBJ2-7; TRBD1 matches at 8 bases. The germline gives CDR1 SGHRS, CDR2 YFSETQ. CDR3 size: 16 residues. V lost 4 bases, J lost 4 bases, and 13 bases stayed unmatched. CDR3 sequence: CASSGGNQGAKYEQYF. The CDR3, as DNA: TGCGCCAGCAGCGGTGGAAACCAGGGGGCAAAATACGAGCAGTACTTC.

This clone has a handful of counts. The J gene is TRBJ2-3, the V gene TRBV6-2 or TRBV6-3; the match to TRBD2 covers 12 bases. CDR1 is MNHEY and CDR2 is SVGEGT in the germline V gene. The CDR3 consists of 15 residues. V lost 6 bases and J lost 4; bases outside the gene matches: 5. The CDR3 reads CASSKTSGGADTQYF. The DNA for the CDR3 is TGTGCCAGCAGCAAGACTAGCGGGGGAGCAGATACGCAGTATTTT.

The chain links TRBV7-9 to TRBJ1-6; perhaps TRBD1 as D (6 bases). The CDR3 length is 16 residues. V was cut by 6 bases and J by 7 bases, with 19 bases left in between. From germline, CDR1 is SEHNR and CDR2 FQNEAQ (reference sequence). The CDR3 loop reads CASRSDRKHLNSPLHF. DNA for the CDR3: TGTGCCAGCAGGTCGGACAGAAAACACCTAAATTCACCCCTCCACTTT.

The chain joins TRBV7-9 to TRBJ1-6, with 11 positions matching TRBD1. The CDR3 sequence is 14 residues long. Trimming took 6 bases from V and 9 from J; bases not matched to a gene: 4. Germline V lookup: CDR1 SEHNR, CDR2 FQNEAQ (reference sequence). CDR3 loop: CASRTGTGGSPLHF. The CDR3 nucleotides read TGTGCCAGCAGGACCGGGACAGGGGGTTCACCCCTCCACTTT. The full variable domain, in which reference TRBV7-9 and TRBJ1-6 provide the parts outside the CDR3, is DTGVSQNPRHKITKRGQNVTFRCDPISEHNRLYWYRQTLGQGPEFLTYFQNEAQLEKSRLLSDRFSAERPKGSFSTLEIQRTEQGDSAMYLCASRTGTGGSPLHFGNGTRLTVT.

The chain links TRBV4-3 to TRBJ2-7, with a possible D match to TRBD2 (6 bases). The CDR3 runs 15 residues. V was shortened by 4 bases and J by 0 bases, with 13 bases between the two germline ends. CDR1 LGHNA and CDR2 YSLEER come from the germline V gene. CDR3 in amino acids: CASSPFRDSSYEQYF. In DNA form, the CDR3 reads TGCGCCAGCAGCCCATTTAGGGACTCCTCCTACGAGCAGTACTTC.

Written as DNA, the CDR3 is TGTGCCAGCAGTGTCGGACCTTCTTCTTTAGAGCAGTACTTC. This sequence encodes CASSVGPSSLEQYF. V is TRBV6-2 or TRBV6-3 and J is TRBJ2-7, with D uncertain. CDR3 length equals 14 residues. CDR1 MNHEY and CDR2 SVGEGT come from the germline V gene. V dropped 5 bases and J dropped 7 bases, with 18 bases sitting between them.

The CDR3 coding sequence is TGTGGTCCCGGGAGGGTCAATCAGCCCCAGCATTTT. Translation: CGPGRVNQPQHF. The chain carries TRBV12-5 and TRBJ1-5; D is uncertain. The CDR3 sequence is 12 residues long. Germline assignment: CDR1 LGHNT and CDR2 FRNRAP.

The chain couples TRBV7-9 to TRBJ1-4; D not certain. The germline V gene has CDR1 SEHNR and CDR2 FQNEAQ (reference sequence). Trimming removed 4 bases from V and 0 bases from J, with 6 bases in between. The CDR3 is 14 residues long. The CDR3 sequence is CASSYVATNEKLFF. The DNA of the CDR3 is TGTGCCAGCAGCTACGTAGCAACTAATGAAAAACTGTTTTTT.

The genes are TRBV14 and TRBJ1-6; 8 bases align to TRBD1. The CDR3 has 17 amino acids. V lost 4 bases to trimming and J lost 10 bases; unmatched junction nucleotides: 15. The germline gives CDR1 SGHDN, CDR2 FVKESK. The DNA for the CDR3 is TGTGCCAGCAGCCCATCGCCCGGGACAGGAAAGGGATCACCCCTCCACTTT. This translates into CASSPSPGTGKGSPLHF.

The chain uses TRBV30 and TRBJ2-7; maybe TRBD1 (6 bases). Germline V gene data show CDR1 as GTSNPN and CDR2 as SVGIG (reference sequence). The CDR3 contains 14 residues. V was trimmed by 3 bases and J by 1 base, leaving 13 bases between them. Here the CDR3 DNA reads TGTGCCTGGAGCAGGGACATCGGATCCTACGAGCAGTACTTC. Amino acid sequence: CAWSRDIGSYEQYF.

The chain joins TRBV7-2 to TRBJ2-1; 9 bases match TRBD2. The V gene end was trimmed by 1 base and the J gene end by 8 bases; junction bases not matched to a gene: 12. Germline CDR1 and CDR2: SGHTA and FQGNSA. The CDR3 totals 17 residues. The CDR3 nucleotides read TGTGCCAGCAGCTTAGGGTTGCGGGGGGGCCAATTCGATGAGCAGTTCTTC. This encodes CASSLGLRGGQFDEQFF.

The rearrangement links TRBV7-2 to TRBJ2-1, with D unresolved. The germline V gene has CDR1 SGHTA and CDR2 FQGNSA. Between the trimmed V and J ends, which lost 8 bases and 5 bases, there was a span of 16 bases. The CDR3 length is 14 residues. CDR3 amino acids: CASWGALGNNEQFF. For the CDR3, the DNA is TGTGCCAGCTGGGGTGCGTTGGGAAACAATGAGCAGTTCTTC. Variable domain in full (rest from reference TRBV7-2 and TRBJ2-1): GAGVSQSPSNKVTEKGKDVELRCDPISGHTALYWYRQSLGQGLEFLIYFQGNSAPDKSGLPSDRFSAERTGGSVSTLTIQRTQQEDSAVYLCASWGALGNNEQFFGPGTRLTVL.

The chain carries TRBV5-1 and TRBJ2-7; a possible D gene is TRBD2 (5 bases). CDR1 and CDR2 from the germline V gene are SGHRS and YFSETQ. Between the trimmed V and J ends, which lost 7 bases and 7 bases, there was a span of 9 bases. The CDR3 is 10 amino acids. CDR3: CASWEPEQYF. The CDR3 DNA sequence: TGCGCCAGCTGGGAGCCAGAGCAGTACTTC.

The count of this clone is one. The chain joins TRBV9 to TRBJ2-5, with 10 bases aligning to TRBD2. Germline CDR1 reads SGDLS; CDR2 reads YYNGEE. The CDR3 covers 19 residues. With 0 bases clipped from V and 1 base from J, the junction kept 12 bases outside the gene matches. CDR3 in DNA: TGTGCCAGCAGCGTAGTAGGAGCGGGGGGGCAACACTTCCAAGAGACCCAGTACTTC. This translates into CASSVVGAGGQHFQETQYF.

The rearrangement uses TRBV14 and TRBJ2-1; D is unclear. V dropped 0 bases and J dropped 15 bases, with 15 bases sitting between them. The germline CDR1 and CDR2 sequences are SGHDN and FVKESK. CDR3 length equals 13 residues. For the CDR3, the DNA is TGTGCCAGCAGCCAAGATCTCAGCTTCGTTGTGTTCTTC. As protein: CASSQDLSFVVFF.

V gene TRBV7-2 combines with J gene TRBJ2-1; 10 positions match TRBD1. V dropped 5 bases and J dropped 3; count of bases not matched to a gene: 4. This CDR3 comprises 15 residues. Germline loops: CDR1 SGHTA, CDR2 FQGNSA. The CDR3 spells CASSPRDRGYNEQFF. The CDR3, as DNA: TGTGCCAGCAGCCCCCGGGACAGGGGCTACAATGAGCAGTTCTTC.

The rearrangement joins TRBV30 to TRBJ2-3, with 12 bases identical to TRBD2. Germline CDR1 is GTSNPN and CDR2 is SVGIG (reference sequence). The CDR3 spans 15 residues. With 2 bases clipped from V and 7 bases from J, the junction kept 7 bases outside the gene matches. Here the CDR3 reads CAWSNLAGGPHTQYF. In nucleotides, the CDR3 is TGTGCCTGGAGTAATCTAGCGGGGGGGCCCCATACGCAGTATTTT.